The clone carrying this T cell receptor beta chain was seen more than once but under ten times. These data are taken from a study of type 1 and type 2 diabetes patients. Amplification started from genomic DNA. Multiplex PCR with 30 forward and 13 reverse primers amplified the TCR beta CDR3. One entry per CDR3 protein results from TCRdb running MiXCR on the multiplex PCR reads. The sample lists 250,000 to 300,000 distinct CDR3 sequences, roughly 50% occurring once. V was shortened by 5 bases and J by 4 bases, with 12 bases between the two germline ends. The CDR3 runs to 15 residues. Germline lookup yields CDR1 SGHAT and CDR2 FQNNGV.

The TCR was taken from a man younger than 35 with type 2 diabetes. The sequenced sample consisted of peripheral blood mononuclear cells (PBMCs). J is TRBJ2-6 and V is TRBV11-2; D remains unclear. The CDR3 DNA reads TGTGCCAGCAGCGGCCCCGGTAGGGGGGCCAACGTCCTGACTTTC. It yields the protein CASSGPGRGANVLTF.